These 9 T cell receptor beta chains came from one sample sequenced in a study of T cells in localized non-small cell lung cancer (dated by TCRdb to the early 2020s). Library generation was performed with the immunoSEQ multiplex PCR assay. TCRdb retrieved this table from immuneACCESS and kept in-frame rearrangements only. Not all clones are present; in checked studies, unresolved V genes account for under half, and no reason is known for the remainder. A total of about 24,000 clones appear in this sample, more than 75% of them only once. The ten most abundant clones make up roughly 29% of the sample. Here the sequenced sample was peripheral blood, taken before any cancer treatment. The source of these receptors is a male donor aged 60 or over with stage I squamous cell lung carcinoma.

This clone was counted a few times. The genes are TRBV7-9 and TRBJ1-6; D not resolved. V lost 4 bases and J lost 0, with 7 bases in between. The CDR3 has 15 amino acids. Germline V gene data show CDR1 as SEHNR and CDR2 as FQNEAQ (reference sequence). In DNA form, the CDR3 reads TGTGCCAGCAGCTCCAGGAGCTCCTATAATTCACCCCTCCACTTT. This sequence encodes CASSSRSSYNSPLHF.

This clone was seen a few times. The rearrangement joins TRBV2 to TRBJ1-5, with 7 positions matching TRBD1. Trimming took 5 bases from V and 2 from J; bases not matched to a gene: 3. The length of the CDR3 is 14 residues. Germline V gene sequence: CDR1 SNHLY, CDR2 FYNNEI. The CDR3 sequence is CASSRGQGNQPQHF. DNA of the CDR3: TGTGCCAGCAGTCGCGGACAGGGCAATCAGCCCCAGCATTTT. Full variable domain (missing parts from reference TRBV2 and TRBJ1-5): EPEVTQTPSHQVTQMGQEVILRCVPISNHLYFYWYRQILGQKVEFLVSFYNNEISEKSEIFDDQFSVERPDGSNFTLKIRSTKLEDSAMYFCASSRGQGNQPQHFGDGTRLSIL.

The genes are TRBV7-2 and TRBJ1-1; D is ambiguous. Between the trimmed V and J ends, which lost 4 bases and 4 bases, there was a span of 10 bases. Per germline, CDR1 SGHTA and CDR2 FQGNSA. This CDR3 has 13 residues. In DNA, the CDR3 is TGTGCCAGCAGCTGGAACTTGCGCACTGAAGCTTTCTTT. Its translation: CASSWNLRTEAFF.

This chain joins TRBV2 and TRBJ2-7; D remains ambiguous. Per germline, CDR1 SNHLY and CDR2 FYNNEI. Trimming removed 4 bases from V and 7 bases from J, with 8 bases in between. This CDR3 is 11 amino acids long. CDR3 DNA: TGTGCCAGCAGTGCCACCAAGGAGCAGTACTTC. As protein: CASSATKEQYF.

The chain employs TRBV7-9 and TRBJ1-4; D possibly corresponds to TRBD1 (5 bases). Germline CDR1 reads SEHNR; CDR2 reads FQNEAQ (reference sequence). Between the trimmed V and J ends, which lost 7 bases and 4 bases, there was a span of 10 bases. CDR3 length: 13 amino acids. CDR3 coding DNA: TGTGCCAGCATCGGGGACGGTAATGAAAAACTGTTTTTT. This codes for CASIGDGNEKLFF.

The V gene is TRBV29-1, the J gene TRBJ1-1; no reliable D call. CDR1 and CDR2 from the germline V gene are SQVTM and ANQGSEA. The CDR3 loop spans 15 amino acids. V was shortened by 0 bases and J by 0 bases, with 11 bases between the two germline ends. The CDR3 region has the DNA TGCAGCGTTGAAGATCTCAAGAGAATGAACACTGAAGCTTTCTTT. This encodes CSVEDLKRMNTEAFF. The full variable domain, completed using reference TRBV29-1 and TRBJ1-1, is SAVISQKPSRDICQRGTSLTIQCQVDSQVTMMFWYRQQPGQSLTLIATANQGSEATYESGFVIDKFPISRPNLTFSTLTVSNMSPEDSSIYLCSVEDLKRMNTEAFFGQGTRLTVV.

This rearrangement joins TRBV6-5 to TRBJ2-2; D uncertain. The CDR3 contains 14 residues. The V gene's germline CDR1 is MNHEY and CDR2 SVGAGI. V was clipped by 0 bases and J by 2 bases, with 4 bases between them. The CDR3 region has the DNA TGTGCCAGCAGTTACTCAGACAACACCGGGGAGCTGTTTTTT. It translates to CASSYSDNTGELFF.

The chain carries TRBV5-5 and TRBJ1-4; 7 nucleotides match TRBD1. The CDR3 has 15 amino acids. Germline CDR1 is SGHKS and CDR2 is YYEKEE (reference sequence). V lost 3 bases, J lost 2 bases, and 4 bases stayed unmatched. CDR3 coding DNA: TGTGCCAGCAGCTCTAGACAGGGTACTAATGAAAAACTGTTTTTT. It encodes CASSSRQGTNEKLFF. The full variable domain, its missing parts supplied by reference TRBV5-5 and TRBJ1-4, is DAGVTQSPTHLIKTRGQQVTLRCSPISGHKSVSWYQQVLGQGPQFIFQYYEKEERGRGNFPDRFSARQFPNYSSELNVNALLLGDSALYLCASSSRQGTNEKLFFGSGTQLSVL.

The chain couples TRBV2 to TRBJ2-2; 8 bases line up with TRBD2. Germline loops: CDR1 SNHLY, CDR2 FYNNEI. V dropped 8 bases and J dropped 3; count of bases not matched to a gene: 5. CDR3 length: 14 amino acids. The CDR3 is CASAAGEYTGELFF. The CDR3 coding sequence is TGTGCCAGCGCAGCGGGAGAGTACACCGGGGAGCTGTTTTTT.